One T cell receptor beta chain is described in this entry. What it binds is not known. This CDR3 comprises 15 residues. Germline V gene data show CDR1 as SGHTA and CDR2 as FQGTGA. Trimming took 0 bases from V and 8 from J, leaving 16 bases between them. The data were obtained in a study of T-cell reconstitution after alpha-beta-depleted transplantation in children. Study-level points and caveats: It was reported that alpha-beta T cells came from several hundred expanded graft clones (about two months after transplant). Diversity of TCRbeta at day 60 was high in some patients, arising from surviving recipient T cells and thymic progenitors.

Preparation of the TCRbeta library involved a method that used unique molecular identifiers. In TCRdb, the PCR reads were re-called with MiXCR into one record per CDR3 protein. This table holds over 200,000 distinct CDR3 sequences, around a sixth found once. The TCR comes from a male patient between 2 and 15 years old who had a stem cell transplant for acute lymphoblastic leukemia, so the T cells may come from the graft donor. Specimen: PBMCs, mostly from graft donor cells, collected 360 days after TCRalphabeta/CD19-depleted stem cell transplant. J is TRBJ1-2 and V is TRBV7-3; D is ambiguous. CDR3 protein: CASSLTPPGSRGYTF. The DNA of the CDR3 is TGTGCCAGCAGCTTAACCCCCCCGGGGAGTCGGGGCTACACCTTC.